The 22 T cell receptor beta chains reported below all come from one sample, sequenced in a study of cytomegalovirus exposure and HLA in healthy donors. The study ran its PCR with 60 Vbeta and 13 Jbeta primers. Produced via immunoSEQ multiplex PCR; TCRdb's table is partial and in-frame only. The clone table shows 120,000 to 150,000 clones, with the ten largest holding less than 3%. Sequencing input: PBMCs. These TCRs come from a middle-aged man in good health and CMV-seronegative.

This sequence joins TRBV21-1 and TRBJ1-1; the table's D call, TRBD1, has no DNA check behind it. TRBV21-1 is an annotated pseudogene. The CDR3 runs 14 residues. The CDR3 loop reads CASSKDPGQPEAFF. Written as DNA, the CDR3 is TGTGCCAGCAGCAAGGATCCGGGACAGCCTGAAGCTTTCTTT.

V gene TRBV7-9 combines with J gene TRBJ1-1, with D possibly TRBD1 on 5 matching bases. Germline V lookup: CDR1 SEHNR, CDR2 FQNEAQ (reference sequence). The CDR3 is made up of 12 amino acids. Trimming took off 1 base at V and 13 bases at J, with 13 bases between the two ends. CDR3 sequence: CASSLGAGSVFF. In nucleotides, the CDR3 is TGTGCCAGCAGCTTAGGCGCAGGGTCGGTTTTCTTT.

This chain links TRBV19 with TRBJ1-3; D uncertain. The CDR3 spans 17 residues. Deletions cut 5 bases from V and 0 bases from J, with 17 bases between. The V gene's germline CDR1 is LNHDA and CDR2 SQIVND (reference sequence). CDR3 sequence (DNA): TGTGCCAGTAGTCCAAACTTCAGGTCGAGCTCTGGAAACACCATATATTTT. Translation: CASSPNFRSSSGNTIYF.

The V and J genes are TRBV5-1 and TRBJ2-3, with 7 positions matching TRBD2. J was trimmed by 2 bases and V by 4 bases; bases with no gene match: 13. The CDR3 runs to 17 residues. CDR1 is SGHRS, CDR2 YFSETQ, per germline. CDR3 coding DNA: TGCGCCAGCAGCGTGCTTGTATGGCGGGGGACCACAGATACGCAGTATTTT. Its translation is CASSVLVWRGTTDTQYF.

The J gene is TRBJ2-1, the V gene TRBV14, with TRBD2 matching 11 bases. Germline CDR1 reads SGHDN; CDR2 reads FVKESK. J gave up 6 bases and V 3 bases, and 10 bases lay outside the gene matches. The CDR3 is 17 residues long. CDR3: CASSHFGDSGGGNEQFF. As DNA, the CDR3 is TGTGCCAGCAGCCATTTCGGAGATAGCGGGGGGGGCAATGAGCAGTTCTTC. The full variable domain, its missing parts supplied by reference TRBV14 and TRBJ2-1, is EAGVTQFPSHSVIEKGQTVTLRCDPISGHDNLYWYRRVMGKEIKFLLHFVKESKQDESGMPNNRFLAERTGGTYSTLKVQPAELEDSGVYFCASSHFGDSGGGNEQFFGPGTRLTVL.

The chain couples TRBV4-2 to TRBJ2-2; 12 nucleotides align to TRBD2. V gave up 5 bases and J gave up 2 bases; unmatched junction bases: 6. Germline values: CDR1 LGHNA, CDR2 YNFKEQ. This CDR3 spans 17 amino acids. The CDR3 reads CASSTRLAGVNTGELFF. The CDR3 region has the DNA TGTGCCAGCAGCACCCGACTAGCGGGGGTTAACACCGGGGAGCTGTTTTTT.

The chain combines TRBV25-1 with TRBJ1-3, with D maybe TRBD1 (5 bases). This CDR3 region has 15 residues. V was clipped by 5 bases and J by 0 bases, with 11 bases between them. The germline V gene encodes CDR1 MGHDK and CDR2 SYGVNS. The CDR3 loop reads CASSPFGGSGNTIYF. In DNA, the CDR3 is TGTGCCAGCAGTCCTTTCGGGGGCTCTGGAAACACCATATATTTT.

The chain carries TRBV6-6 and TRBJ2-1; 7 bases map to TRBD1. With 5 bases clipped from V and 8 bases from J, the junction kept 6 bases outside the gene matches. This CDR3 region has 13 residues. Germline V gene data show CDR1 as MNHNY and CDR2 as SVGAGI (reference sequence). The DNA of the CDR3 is TGTGCCAGCAGTGGACAGGCTGGGGATGAGCAGTTCTTC. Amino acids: CASSGQAGDEQFF.

CDR3 DNA: TGTGCCAGCACCTCTACTGGTTACGAGCAGTACTTC. This encodes CASTSTGYEQYF. V is TRBV2 and J is TRBJ2-7, with D unclear. The V gene's germline CDR1 is SNHLY and CDR2 FYNNEI. V dropped 7 bases and J dropped 4 bases, with 11 bases sitting between them. The CDR3 sequence is 12 residues long.

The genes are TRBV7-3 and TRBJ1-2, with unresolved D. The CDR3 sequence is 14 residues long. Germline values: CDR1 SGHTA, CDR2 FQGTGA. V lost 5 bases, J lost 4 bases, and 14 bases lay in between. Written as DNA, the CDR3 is TGTGCCAGCAGCCTGACCGGGAGCCTCTATGGCTACACCTTC. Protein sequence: CASSLTGSLYGYTF. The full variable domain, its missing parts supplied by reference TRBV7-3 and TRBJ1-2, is GAGVSQTPSNKVTEKGKYVELRCDPISGHTALYWYRQSLGQGPEFLIYFQGTGAADDSGLPNDRFFAVRPEGSVSTLKIQRTERGDSAVYLCASSLTGSLYGYTFGSGTRLTVV.

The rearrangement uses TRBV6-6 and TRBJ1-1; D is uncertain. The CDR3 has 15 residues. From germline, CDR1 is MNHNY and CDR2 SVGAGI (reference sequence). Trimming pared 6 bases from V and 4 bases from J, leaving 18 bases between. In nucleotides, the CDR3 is TGTGCCAGCAGCGCCTTAATCGGGTCGGGCACTGAAGCTTTCTTT. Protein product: CASSALIGSGTEAFF.

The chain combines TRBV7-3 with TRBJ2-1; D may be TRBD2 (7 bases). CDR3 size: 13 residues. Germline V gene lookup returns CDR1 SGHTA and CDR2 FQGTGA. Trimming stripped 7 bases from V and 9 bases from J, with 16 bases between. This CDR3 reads CASTPFAGAEQFF. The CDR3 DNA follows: TGTGCCAGCACACCTTTTGCGGGGGCTGAGCAGTTCTTC.

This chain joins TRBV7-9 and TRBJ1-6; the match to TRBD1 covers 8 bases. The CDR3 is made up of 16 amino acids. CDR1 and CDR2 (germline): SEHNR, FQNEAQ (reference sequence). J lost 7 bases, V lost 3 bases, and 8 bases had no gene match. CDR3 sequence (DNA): TGTGCCAGCAGCTTCGACAGGGGAGCGGCAAATTCACCCCTCCACTTT. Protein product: CASSFDRGAANSPLHF.

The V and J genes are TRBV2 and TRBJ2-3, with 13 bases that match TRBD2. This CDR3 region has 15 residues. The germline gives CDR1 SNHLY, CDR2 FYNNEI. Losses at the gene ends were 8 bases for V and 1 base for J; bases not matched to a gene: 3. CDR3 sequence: CASEGLAGRTDTQYF. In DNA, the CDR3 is TGTGCCAGCGAGGGACTAGCGGGACGCACAGATACGCAGTATTTT.

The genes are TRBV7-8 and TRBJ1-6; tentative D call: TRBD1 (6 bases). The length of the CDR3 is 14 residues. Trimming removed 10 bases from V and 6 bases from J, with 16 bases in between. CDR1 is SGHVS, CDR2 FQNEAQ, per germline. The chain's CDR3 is CAIRTGKINSPLHF. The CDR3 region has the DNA TGTGCCATCCGAACAGGGAAGATTAATTCACCCCTCCACTTT.

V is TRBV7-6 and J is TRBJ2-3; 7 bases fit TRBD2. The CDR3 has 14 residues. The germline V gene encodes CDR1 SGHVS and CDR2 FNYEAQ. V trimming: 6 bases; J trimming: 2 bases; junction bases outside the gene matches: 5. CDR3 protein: CASSRDYLTDTQYF. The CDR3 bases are TGTGCCAGCAGTCGGGACTACCTCACAGATACGCAGTATTTT. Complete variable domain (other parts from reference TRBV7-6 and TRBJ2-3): GAGVSQSPRYKVTKRGQDVALRCDPISGHVSLYWYRQALGQGPEFLTYFNYEAQQDKSGLPNDRFSAERPEGSISTLTIQRTEQRDSAMYRCASSRDYLTDTQYFGPGTRLTVL.

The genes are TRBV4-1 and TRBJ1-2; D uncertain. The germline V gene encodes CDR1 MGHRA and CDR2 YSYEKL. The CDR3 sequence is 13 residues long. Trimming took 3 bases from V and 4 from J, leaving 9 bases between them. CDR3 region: CASSQEGSYGYTF. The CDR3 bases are TGCGCCAGCAGCCAGGAAGGGAGCTATGGCTACACCTTC.

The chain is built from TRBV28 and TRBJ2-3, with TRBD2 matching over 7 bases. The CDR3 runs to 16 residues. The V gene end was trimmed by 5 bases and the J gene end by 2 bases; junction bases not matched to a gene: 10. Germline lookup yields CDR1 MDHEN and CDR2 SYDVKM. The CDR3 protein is CASSARGEGLTDTQYF. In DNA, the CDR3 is TGTGCCAGCAGTGCCCGAGGGGAGGGTCTCACAGATACGCAGTATTTT. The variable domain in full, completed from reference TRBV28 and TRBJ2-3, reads DVKVTQSSRYLVKRTGEKVFLECVQDMDHENMFWYRQDPGLGLRLIYFSYDVKMKEKGDIPEGYSVSREKKERFSLILESASTNQTSMYLCASSARGEGLTDTQYFGPGTRLTVL.

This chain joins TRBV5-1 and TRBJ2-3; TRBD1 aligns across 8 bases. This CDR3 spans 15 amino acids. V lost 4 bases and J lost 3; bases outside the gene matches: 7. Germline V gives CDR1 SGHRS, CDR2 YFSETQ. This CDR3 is CASSIGDRKTDTQYF. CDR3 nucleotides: TGCGCCAGCAGCATAGGGGACAGGAAGACAGATACGCAGTATTTT.

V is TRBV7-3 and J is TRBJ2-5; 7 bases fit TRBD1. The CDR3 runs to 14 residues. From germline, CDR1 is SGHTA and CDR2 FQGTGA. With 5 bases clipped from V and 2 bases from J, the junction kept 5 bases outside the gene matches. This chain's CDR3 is CASSTQGSQETQYF. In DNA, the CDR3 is TGTGCCAGCAGCACACAGGGGTCACAAGAGACCCAGTACTTC.

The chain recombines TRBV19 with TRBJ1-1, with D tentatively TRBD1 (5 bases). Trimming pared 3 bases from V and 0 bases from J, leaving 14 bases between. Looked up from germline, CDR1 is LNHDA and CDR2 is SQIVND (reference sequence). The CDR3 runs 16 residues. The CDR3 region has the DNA TGTGCCAGTAGTATTGTTTGGAGGGGCGTGAACACTGAAGCTTTCTTT. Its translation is CASSIVWRGVNTEAFF.

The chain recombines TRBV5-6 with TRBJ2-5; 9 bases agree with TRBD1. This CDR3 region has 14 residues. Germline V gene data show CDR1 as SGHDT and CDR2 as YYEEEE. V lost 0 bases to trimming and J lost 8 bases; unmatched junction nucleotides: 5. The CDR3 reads CASSLDRGLPTQYF. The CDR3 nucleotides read TGTGCCAGCAGCTTGGACAGGGGGCTGCCCACCCAGTACTTC.